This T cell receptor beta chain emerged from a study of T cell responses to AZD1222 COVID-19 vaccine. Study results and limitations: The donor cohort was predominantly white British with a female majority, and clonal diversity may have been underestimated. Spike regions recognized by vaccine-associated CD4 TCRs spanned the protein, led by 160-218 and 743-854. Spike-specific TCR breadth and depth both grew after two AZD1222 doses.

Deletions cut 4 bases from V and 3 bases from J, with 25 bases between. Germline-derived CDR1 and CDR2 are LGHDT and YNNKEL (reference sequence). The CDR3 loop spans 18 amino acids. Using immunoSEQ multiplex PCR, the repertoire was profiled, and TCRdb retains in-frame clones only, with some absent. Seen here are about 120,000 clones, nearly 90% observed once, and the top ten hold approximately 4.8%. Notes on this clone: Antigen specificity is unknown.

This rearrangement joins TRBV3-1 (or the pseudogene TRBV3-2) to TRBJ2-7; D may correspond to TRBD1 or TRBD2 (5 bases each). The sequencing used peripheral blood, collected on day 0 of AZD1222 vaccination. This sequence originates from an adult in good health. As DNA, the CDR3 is TGTGCCAGCAGCCGCACCTGGGACGGCAACTCGAGAGGCTACGAGCAGTACTTC. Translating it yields CASSRTWDGNSRGYEQYF.